Below, 23 T cell receptor beta chains from the same sample are listed, as sequenced in a study of vaccination and CD4 T cells after COVID-19. No cognate antigen is known for these TCRs. Regarding treatment: approximately 9-day PBMC culture with coronavirus spike peptide pools or control peptides (ViraFEST assay). The study sequenced cultured CD4+ T cell DNA using the Oncomine TCR Beta short-read assay. MiXCR, run by TCRdb on the PCR reads, gives a single entry per CDR3 protein. Counted here are approximately 15,000 distinct CDR3 sequences, 43% occurring once; the ten biggest clones make up under 7%. This specimen was CD4+ T cells from blood, cultured in vitro, taken before SARS-CoV-2 vaccination. The receptors stem from a human donor who had recovered from COVID-19.

The rearrangement uses TRBV20-1 and TRBJ1-1; 8 nucleotides agree with TRBD1. V shed 3 bases and J 2 bases; nucleotides not matched to a gene: 2. Germline V lookup: CDR1 DFQATT, CDR2 SNEGSKA (reference sequence). This CDR3 is built from 13 residues. CDR3 coding DNA: TGCAGTGCTAGTGGACAGGGCAACACTGAAGCTTTCTTT. Amino acids: CSASGQGNTEAFF.

The chain recombines TRBV10-3 with TRBJ1-1, with 9 nucleotides matching TRBD1. This CDR3 has 15 residues. Trimming at V came to 5 bases and at J to 2 bases, leaving 6 bases not matched to a gene. Germline V gene sequence: CDR1 ENHRY, CDR2 SYGVKD. CDR3 protein: CAISNTGQGNTEAFF. The CDR3 nucleotides read TGTGCCATCAGTAATACGGGACAGGGTAACACTGAAGCTTTCTTT.

This clonotype came up a few times. V and J are TRBV12-3 or TRBV12-4 and TRBJ2-5; TRBD2 matches at 12 bases. The CDR3 is made up of 17 amino acids. J was trimmed by 1 base and V by 3 bases; bases with no gene match: 6. The CDR3 loop reads CASSFQLAGGLQETQYF. The CDR3 bases are TGTGCCAGCAGTTTCCAACTAGCGGGGGGTCTCCAAGAGACCCAGTACTTC.

The chain has TRBV28 and TRBJ1-5; D might be TRBD1 (5 bases). The CDR3 is 11 residues long. The V gene lost 6 bases and the J gene lost 8 bases, with 8 bases spanning the gap. Germline V gene sequence: CDR1 MDHEN, CDR2 SYDVKM. CDR3 protein: CASSWGEPQHF. The CDR3 DNA reads TGTGCCAGCAGCTGGGGGGAGCCCCAGCATTTT. The full variable domain, rest sourced from reference TRBV28 and TRBJ1-5, is DVKVTQSSRYLVKRTGEKVFLECVQDMDHENMFWYRQDPGLGLRLIYFSYDVKMKEKGDIPEGYSVSREKKERFSLILESASTNQTSMYLCASSWGEPQHFGDGTRLSIL.

This clonotype was observed once. The chain is built from TRBV20-1 and TRBJ1-1, with TRBD1 as a possible D gene (5 bases). Germline V CDR1 and CDR2: DFQATT, SNEGSKA (reference sequence). The CDR3 extends over 11 amino acids. The V gene lost 8 bases and the J gene lost 1 base, with 8 bases spanning the gap. The CDR3 DNA is TGCAGTCCAACAGGGAACACTGAAGCTTTCTTT. Its protein is CSPTGNTEAFF.

CDR3 loop: CASSIGASTDTQYF. The CDR3 bases are TGTGCCAGTAGTATAGGCGCAAGCACAGATACGCAGTATTTT. V is TRBV19 and J is TRBJ2-3; D gene uncertain. Germline CDR1 and CDR2: LNHDA and SQIVND (reference sequence). The CDR3 loop spans 14 amino acids. With 1 base removed from V and 0 bases from J, the gap between germline ends came to 5 bases.

The table lists this clonotype with a few counts. The V gene is TRBV28, the J gene TRBJ1-5; D is uncertain. Trimming removed 5 bases at V and 9 bases at J, with 11 bases between. The V gene's germline CDR1 is MDHEN and CDR2 SYDVKM. The CDR3 consists of 12 residues. CDR3 residues: CASSPEGRPQHF. The CDR3 DNA reads as TGTGCCAGCAGTCCGGAGGGTCGGCCCCAGCATTTT.

This clonotype is a singleton in its sample. Here the CDR3 reads CASSQVTGDYGYTF. The DNA for the CDR3 is TGCGCCAGCAGCCAAGTAACAGGGGACTATGGCTACACCTTC. This chain connects TRBV4-3 to TRBJ1-2; 7 nucleotides match TRBD1. The CDR3 consists of 14 residues. Unmatched junction bases numbered 2, after V lost 1 base and J lost 3 bases. The V gene's germline CDR1 is LGHNA and CDR2 YSLEER.

This rearrangement joins TRBV28 to TRBJ1-2, with 9 positions matching TRBD1. Germline loops: CDR1 MDHEN, CDR2 SYDVKM. CDR3 length equals 11 residues. J lost 8 bases, V lost 10 bases, and 5 bases had no gene match. In DNA, the CDR3 is TGTGCCACCCGGGACAGGGAAGGCTACACCTTC. It yields the protein CATRDREGYTF.

This clonotype appeared a single time. This sequence may be a read error, since a much larger clone differs from it by one base. V and J are TRBV5-4 and TRBJ2-3; D may be TRBD2 (5 bases). Trimming removed 4 bases at V and 1 base at J, with 13 bases between. This CDR3 spans 15 amino acids. Germline values: CDR1 SGHNT, CDR2 YYREEE (reference sequence). CDR3: CASSLLGARTDTQYF. DNA for the CDR3: TGTGCCAGCAGCCTCCTGGGAGCGCGCACAGATACGCAGTATTTT.

The rearrangement links TRBV7-9 to TRBJ2-2; 7 nucleotides align to TRBD2. The CDR3 has 18 amino acids. V gave up 5 bases and J gave up 3 bases; unmatched junction bases: 15. CDR1 is SEHNR, CDR2 FQNEAQ, per germline (reference sequence). The CDR3 DNA reads TGTGCCAGCAGCGTAGGGTCCTGGCGGGAGAGATACACCGGGGAGCTGTTTTTT. Its protein is CASSVGSWRERYTGELFF. Variable domain in full (rest from reference TRBV7-9 and TRBJ2-2): DTGVSQNPRHKITKRGQNVTFRCDPISEHNRLYWYRQTLGQGPEFLTYFQNEAQLEKSRLLSDRFSAERPKGSFSTLEIQRTEQGDSAMYLCASSVGSWRERYTGELFFGEGSRLTVL.

V gene TRBV28 combines with J gene TRBJ1-6; the D is unclear. The CDR3 sequence is 14 residues long. Germline V lookup: CDR1 MDHEN, CDR2 SYDVKM. Trimming cost V 5 bases and J 4 bases, with 9 bases left between them. DNA of the CDR3: TGTGCCAGCAGTCCTCAAGGGTATAATTCACCCCTCCACTTT. Protein sequence: CASSPQGYNSPLHF.

The chain has TRBV19 and TRBJ1-1; 9 bases fit TRBD1. The germline V gene has CDR1 LNHDA and CDR2 SQIVND (reference sequence). Trimming removed 6 bases from V and 0 bases from J; junction bases left unmatched: 2. The CDR3 contains 14 residues. The CDR3 coding sequence is TGTGCCAGTAGGGGGGACAGGGTGAACACTGAAGCTTTCTTT. This encodes CASRGDRVNTEAFF.

In nucleotides, the CDR3 is TGTGCCAGCAGTCCTACCTTAGGGTCGGGGAACAATCAGCCCCAGCATTTT. It codes for CASSPTLGSGNNQPQHF. V gene TRBV27 combines with J gene TRBJ1-5; no firm D call. V was cut by 5 bases and J by 3 bases, with 20 bases left in between. From germline, CDR1 is MNHEY and CDR2 SMNVEV (reference sequence). This CDR3 has 17 residues.

This clonotype is medium-sized (0.01 to 0.1%) in the sample. V and J are TRBV15 and TRBJ1-5; D possibly corresponds to TRBD1 (6 bases). The V and J ends lost 0 bases and 10 bases respectively, with 10 bases between them. This CDR3 has 13 amino acids. Germline V CDR1 and CDR2: LNHNV, YYDKDF (reference sequence). The chain's CDR3 is CATSRDPGDPQHF. CDR3 in DNA: TGTGCCACCAGCAGAGATCCAGGGGACCCCCAGCATTTT.

The chain recombines TRBV24-1 with TRBJ2-1, with a tentative D call TRBD2 (5 bases). From germline, CDR1 is KGHDR and CDR2 SFDVKD. This CDR3 is built from 14 residues. Trimming left V 5 bases short and J 8 bases short, with 15 bases between. CDR3 coding DNA: TGTGCCACCAGTGCCGCCCCGGCTAGCCATGAGCAGTTCTTC. Its translation is CATSAAPASHEQFF.

The rearrangement uses TRBV19 and TRBJ2-7; no clear D. Germline CDR1 reads LNHDA; CDR2 reads SQIVND (reference sequence). V lost 4 bases and J lost 5, with 9 bases in between. The CDR3 is 12 amino acids. CDR3 bases: TGTGCCAGTAGTACGTCAGCACACGAGCAGTACTTC. This sequence encodes CASSTSAHEQYF.

This clonotype turned up a few times. The V gene is TRBV20-1, the J gene TRBJ1-6; 8 bases map to TRBD1. The CDR3 contains 15 residues. Germline V gene lookup returns CDR1 DFQATT and CDR2 SNEGSKA (reference sequence). V lost 3 bases to trimming and J lost 9 bases; unmatched junction nucleotides: 10. The CDR3 coding sequence is TGCAGTGCTAGTAGGGCCCGGGACAGGTCTTCACCCCTCCACTTT. It encodes CSASRARDRSSPLHF.

The chain uses TRBV10-3 and TRBJ1-1; no definite D call. There are 13 residues in the CDR3. V gave up 5 bases and J gave up 0 bases, with 7 bases separating them. Per the germline V gene, CDR1 is ENHRY and CDR2 is SYGVKD. CDR3 DNA sequence: TGTGCCATCAGTCGTAAGTTGAACACTGAAGCTTTCTTT. Translation gives CAISRKLNTEAFF.

There are a few counts of this clonotype. The chain couples TRBV20-1 to TRBJ2-5; 10 bases align to TRBD1. This CDR3 has 14 amino acids. V was pared by 0 bases and J by 5 bases, with 3 bases of the junction left unmatched. Germline CDR1 DFQATT, CDR2 SNEGSKA (reference sequence). CDR3 in DNA: TGCAGTGCTAGAGATCGGACAGGGGGGGAGACCCAGTACTTC. This encodes CSARDRTGGETQYF.

This clonotype was counted between two and nine times. CDR3 nucleotide sequence: TGTGCCAGTAGTACGCCGGGACTAGCGTACAATGAGCAGTTCTTC. It codes for CASSTPGLAYNEQFF. J is TRBJ2-1 and V is TRBV19; TRBD2 agrees at 10 bases. V lost 4 bases to trimming and J lost 4 bases; unmatched junction nucleotides: 4. The germline V gene has CDR1 LNHDA and CDR2 SQIVND (reference sequence). The CDR3 is made up of 15 amino acids.

This chain joins TRBV7-2 and TRBJ2-5, with D possibly TRBD2 on 5 matching bases. Germline V gene lookup returns CDR1 SGHTA and CDR2 FQGNSA. V was cut by 6 bases and J by 4 bases, with 18 bases left in between. This CDR3 is built from 15 residues. The CDR3, as DNA: TGTGCCAGCAGACGGAGTAAAGAGGGAGTAGAGACCCAGTACTTC. Translation: CASRRSKEGVETQYF.

As concerns this clonotype: Mismatch with germline at one junction end may stem from a read error. CDR3 amino acids: CASRIRGQGAKGF. The CDR3 bases are TGTGCCAGCAGGATCAGAGGACAGGGGGCGAAGGGCTTC. The chain combines TRBV2 with TRBJ2-7; 11 bases are shared with TRBD1. The CDR3 contains 13 residues. From germline, CDR1 is SNHLY and CDR2 FYNNEI.